Listed here is a single TCR beta chain. The target antigen is unknown. This entry is derived from a study of cytomegalovirus exposure and HLA in healthy donors. Study outcomes and limitations: Roughly uniform depth of sequencing across donors was assumed in presence/absence analyses. In a later analysis, an Asian-associated ancestry cluster reportedly showed fewer N-insertions than the roughly 650-donor mean.

Vbeta (60) and Jbeta (13) primers were used in the PCR. Using immunoSEQ multiplex PCR, the repertoire was profiled, and TCRdb retains in-frame clones only, with some absent. The sample records 95,000 to 150,000 clones, around 73% being singletons. The sequencing sample was made of PBMCs. This sequence originates from a man aged 30-40 years in good health and CMV-seropositive.

The CDR3 nucleotides read TGTGCCATCAGTGCAGGGGCCCTCCACTACGAGCAGTACTTC. Translated: CAISAGALHYEQYF. The rearrangement links TRBV10-3 to TRBJ2-7, with D possibly matching TRBD1 (6 bases). Trimming removed 4 bases from V and 3 bases from J, with 13 bases in between. In germline, CDR1 is ENHRY, CDR2 SYGVKD. The CDR3 contains 14 residues.